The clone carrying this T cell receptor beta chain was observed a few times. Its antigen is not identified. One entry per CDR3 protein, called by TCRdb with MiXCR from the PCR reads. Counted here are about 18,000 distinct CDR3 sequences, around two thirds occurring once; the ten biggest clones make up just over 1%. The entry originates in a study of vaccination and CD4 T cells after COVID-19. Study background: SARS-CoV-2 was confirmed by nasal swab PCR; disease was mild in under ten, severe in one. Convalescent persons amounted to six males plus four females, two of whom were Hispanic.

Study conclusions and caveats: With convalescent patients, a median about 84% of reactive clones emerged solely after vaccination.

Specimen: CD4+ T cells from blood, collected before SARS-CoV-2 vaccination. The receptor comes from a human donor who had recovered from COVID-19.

CDR3 in DNA: TGTGCCAGCGACGGAGGAGGGGCCGGTGGCTATGGCTACACCTTC. It encodes CASDGGGAGGYGYTF. The genes are TRBV28 and TRBJ1-2; maybe TRBD1 (5 bases). CDR3 length equals 15 residues. From germline, CDR1 is MDHEN and CDR2 SYDVKM. With 8 bases removed from V and 4 bases from J, the gap between germline ends came to 20 bases.